These 27 T cell receptor beta chains were sequenced from one sample in a study of OX40 agonist ivuxolimab in advanced cancers. Sequencing was performed with immunoSEQ multiplex PCR; in TCRdb, only in-frame clones are kept and a portion is missing. The sample has 40,000 or so clones; over 80% are singletons. Source: CD4+ or CD8+ T cells sorted from blood, taken in a trial of the OX40 agonist ivuxolimab. The source is an adult with an advanced solid tumor such as melanoma, head and neck, liver or kidney cancer.

In its sample, this clone ranks as medium-sized. V is TRBV5-6 and J is TRBJ2-7, with D perhaps matching TRBD2 (6 bases). Germline V gene sequence: CDR1 SGHDT, CDR2 YYEEEE. CDR3 length: 15 residues. V lost 5 bases and J lost 1, with 16 bases in between. The CDR3, as DNA: TGTGCCAGCAGTTCAGAGACTAGGGCATCCTACGAGCAGTACTTC. This encodes CASSSETRASYEQYF.

The chain uses TRBV27 and TRBJ1-1; D is ambiguous. The CDR3 is 13 amino acids. Looked up from germline, CDR1 is MNHEY and CDR2 is SMNVEV (reference sequence). V lost 8 bases and J lost 3, with 13 bases in between. The CDR3: CASYRVRDTEAFF. CDR3 nucleotide sequence: TGTGCCAGCTATAGGGTGAGGGACACTGAAGCTTTCTTT.

The rearrangement links TRBV28 to TRBJ2-7; 9 bases match TRBD2. Looked up from germline, CDR1 is MDHEN and CDR2 is SYDVKM. V was pared by 6 bases and J by 2 bases, with 8 bases of the junction left unmatched. The CDR3 consists of 15 residues. CDR3 residues: CASSSLAGATYEQYF. The DNA for the CDR3 is TGTGCCAGCAGCTCATTAGCGGGAGCGACCTACGAGCAGTACTTC.

The chain combines TRBV30 with TRBJ1-2; a possible D gene is TRBD1 (5 bases). CDR1 and CDR2 (germline): GTSNPN, SVGIG (reference sequence). This CDR3 has 14 residues. The germline V and J ends were trimmed by 4 bases and 3 bases, with 15 bases remaining between them. CDR3 in DNA: TGTGCCTGGACCGGGACCACGGTAGACTATGGCTACACCTTC. It codes for CAWTGTTVDYGYTF.

This clone was seen a single time. V is TRBV28 and J is TRBJ2-6; D remains unclear. The CDR3 covers 15 residues. Germline lookup yields CDR1 MDHEN and CDR2 SYDVKM. Deletions cut 6 bases from V and 0 bases from J, with 9 bases between. The CDR3 protein is CASRLARSGANVLTF. The CDR3 nucleotides are TGTGCCAGCAGGTTGGCCCGCTCTGGGGCCAACGTCCTGACTTTC.

This rearrangement joins TRBV4-2 to TRBJ2-3, with TRBD2 matching 14 bases. This CDR3 region has 24 residues. Germline CDR1 reads LGHNA; CDR2 reads YNFKEQ. Unmatched junction bases numbered 30, after V lost 4 bases and J lost 6 bases. The CDR3 spells CASSLSLGSPGTSGSDTRWDTQYF. The CDR3, as DNA: TGTGCCAGCAGCCTCTCCCTAGGTTCCCCCGGGACTAGCGGGAGCGACACACGTTGGGATACGCAGTATTTT.

The rearrangement uses TRBV4-3 and TRBJ2-2; 10 bases align to TRBD2. This CDR3 spans 15 amino acids. Germline CDR1 LGHNA, CDR2 YSLEER. V lost 4 bases and J lost 7; bases outside the gene matches: 6. The CDR3 nucleotides are TGCGCCAGCAGCCGAGCTAGCGGGAGACACGGGGAGCTGTTTTTT. The encoded protein is CASSRASGRHGELFF.

The chain links TRBV25-1 to TRBJ1-2; maybe TRBD1 (6 bases). CDR1 is MGHDK, CDR2 SYGVNS, per germline. Trimming shortened V by 1 base and J by 4 bases, and 13 bases separated the two germline ends. This CDR3 comprises 15 residues. Here the CDR3 reads CASSESFRDTYGYTF. The CDR3 DNA is TGTGCCAGCAGTGAATCCTTTCGGGACACCTATGGCTACACCTTC.

The chain uses TRBV5-1 and TRBJ2-3, with a weak D call TRBD1 (6 bases). The germline CDR1 and CDR2 sequences are SGHRS and YFSETQ. The CDR3 length is 14 residues. The germline V and J ends were trimmed by 3 bases and 6 bases, with 14 bases remaining between them. The CDR3 is CASSWEQGQDTQYF. Written as DNA, the CDR3 is TGCGCCAGCAGCTGGGAACAGGGTCAGGATACGCAGTATTTT.

The genes are TRBV4-1 and TRBJ2-7; 13 bases match TRBD2. The CDR3 loop spans 17 amino acids. The germline V gene encodes CDR1 MGHRA and CDR2 YSYEKL. Trimming removed 1 base from V and 4 bases from J; junction bases left unmatched: 7. The chain's CDR3 is CASSQGPRTSGSYEQYF. In DNA form, the CDR3 reads TGCGCCAGCAGCCAAGGCCCCCGGACTAGCGGGAGTTACGAGCAGTACTTC.

In DNA form, the CDR3 reads TGTGCCAGCAGCTTGCTGGGCAGGAACACTGAAGCTTTCTTT. Amino acids: CASSLLGRNTEAFF. The chain has TRBV5-4 and TRBJ1-1; D gene uncertain. This CDR3 comprises 14 residues. V was clipped by 1 base and J by 1 base, with 8 bases between them. Germline loops: CDR1 SGHNT, CDR2 YYREEE (reference sequence). The whole variable domain, remainder taken from reference TRBV5-4 and TRBJ1-1, is ETGVTQSPTHLIKTRGQQVTLRCSSQSGHNTVSWYQQALGQGPQFIFQYYREEENGRGNFPPRFSGLQFPNYSSELNVNALELDDSALYLCASSLLGRNTEAFFGQGTRLTVV.

This clone came up once. The genes are TRBV28 and TRBJ1-5; 7 nucleotides line up with TRBD1. In germline, CDR1 is MDHEN, CDR2 SYDVKM. CDR3 length: 13 amino acids. The ends lost 3 bases at V and 4 bases at J; junction bases unmatched: 0. DNA of the CDR3: TGTGCCAGCAGTTTGGACAGGAATCAGCCCCAGCATTTT. As protein: CASSLDRNQPQHF.

The rearrangement links TRBV11-3 to TRBJ2-5, with D hard to call. Germline lookup yields CDR1 SGHNT and CDR2 YENEEA. This CDR3 spans 12 amino acids. V was cut by 3 bases and J by 5 bases, with 7 bases left in between. The CDR3 here is CASSLTLETQYF. CDR3 in DNA: TGTGCCAGCAGCTTGACGCTTGAGACCCAGTACTTC.

CDR3 sequence: CASSTLRTVNVLTF. The CDR3 DNA sequence: TGTGCCAGTAGTACGTTAAGGACAGTGAACGTCCTGACTTTC. J is TRBJ2-6 and V is TRBV19; D perhaps matches TRBD1 (6 bases). Per germline, CDR1 LNHDA and CDR2 SQIVND (reference sequence). The CDR3 is 14 amino acids. V was cut by 4 bases and J by 10 bases, with 14 bases left in between.

This chain connects TRBV30 to TRBJ2-1, with 8 bases aligning to TRBD2. V lost 0 bases, J lost 3 bases, and 10 bases stayed unmatched. The germline gives CDR1 GTSNPN, CDR2 SVGIG (reference sequence). This CDR3 region has 17 residues. CDR3 amino acids: CAWSVGLLAGVYNEQFF. CDR3 nucleotides: TGTGCCTGGAGTGTCGGATTGCTAGCGGGCGTCTACAATGAGCAGTTCTTC.

This clone is a singleton in its sample. The V call is TRBV4-2, the J call TRBJ2-5; a possible D gene is TRBD1 (5 bases). The germline V and J ends were trimmed by 1 base and 4 bases, with 16 bases remaining between them. The CDR3 sequence is 16 residues long. Germline V gene data show CDR1 as LGHNA and CDR2 as YNFKEQ. The CDR3 protein is CASSQAVRDTSETQYF. In DNA form, the CDR3 reads TGTGCCAGCAGCCAAGCCGTCAGGGATACATCAGAGACCCAGTACTTC.

This chain joins TRBV30 and TRBJ1-2, with TRBD1 as a possible D gene (6 bases). The CDR3 extends over 14 amino acids. CDR1 and CDR2 (germline): GTSNPN, SVGIG (reference sequence). V gave up 5 bases and J gave up 1 base, with 14 bases separating them. For the CDR3, the DNA is TGTGCCTGGGACGGGGGGGGCCGTAACTATGGCTACACCTTC. This sequence encodes CAWDGGGRNYGYTF.

The chain links TRBV10-3 to TRBJ2-7; D is uncertain. CDR3 size: 15 residues. The germline gives CDR1 ENHRY, CDR2 SYGVKD. Trimming shortened V by 0 bases and J by 1 base, and 10 bases separated the two germline ends. CDR3 DNA sequence: TGTGCCATCAGTGAGTCAACAAGAAAATCCTACGAGCAGTACTTC. Translation gives CAISESTRKSYEQYF.

The chain uses TRBV5-6 and TRBJ2-3; D is possibly TRBD2 (6 bases). The CDR3 covers 16 residues. CDR1 SGHDT and CDR2 YYEEEE come from the germline V gene. The V end lost 3 bases, the J end lost 4 bases, and 18 bases lay between the germline ends. The CDR3 spells CASSSRSRRGSDTQYF. The CDR3 nucleotides are TGTGCCAGCAGCTCAAGGTCCAGGAGGGGTTCAGATACGCAGTATTTT.

The chain uses TRBV5-4 and TRBJ1-2; tentatively, D is TRBD1 (5 bases). The V gene's germline CDR1 is SGHNT and CDR2 YYREEE (reference sequence). Trimming removed 0 bases at V and 8 bases at J, with 14 bases between. CDR3 size: 14 residues. This CDR3 reads CASSLGWGGGGYTF. DNA of the CDR3: TGTGCCAGCAGCTTGGGGTGGGGGGGAGGAGGCTACACCTTC.

V usage is TRBV15 and J usage is TRBJ1-5; the D gene is possibly TRBD1 (5 bases). CDR1 and CDR2 (germline): LNHNV, YYDKDF (reference sequence). With 4 bases removed from V and 6 bases from J, the gap between germline ends came to 19 bases. This CDR3 has 16 residues. CDR3 loop: CATSTIGGSAGQPQHF. The DNA of the CDR3 is TGTGCCACCAGCACTATCGGGGGATCCGCTGGTCAGCCCCAGCATTTT.

This clone appeared once. The chain is built from TRBV5-6 and TRBJ1-2, with 9 bases identical to TRBD1. The CDR3 loop spans 15 amino acids. Germline CDR1 and CDR2: SGHDT and YYEEEE. The ends lost 3 bases at V and 6 bases at J; junction bases unmatched: 9. The CDR3 is CASSWGIRTGDGYTF. For the CDR3, the DNA is TGTGCCAGCAGCTGGGGGATCAGGACAGGGGATGGCTACACCTTC.

The gene calls are TRBV5-1 and TRBJ1-2, with 9 bases matching TRBD1. V dropped 4 bases and J dropped 6; count of bases not matched to a gene: 10. Germline V gives CDR1 SGHRS, CDR2 YFSETQ. The CDR3 is made up of 15 amino acids. CDR3 DNA: TGCGCCAGCAGCACGACTGGGACAGGGCCCAATGGCTACACCTTC. This gives the protein CASSTTGTGPNGYTF.

This clone came up a few times. This chain joins TRBV30 and TRBJ1-1; possibly TRBD1 for D (5 bases). Germline values: CDR1 GTSNPN, CDR2 SVGIG (reference sequence). The V gene lost 4 bases and the J gene lost 4 bases, with 13 bases spanning the gap. CDR3 length: 13 residues. CDR3 nucleotide sequence: TGTGCCTGGACCAGAGCGGGGGGCACTGAAGCTTTCTTT. Translation: CAWTRAGGTEAFF.

This sequence joins TRBV5-6 and TRBJ2-1; 7 nucleotides align to TRBD1. J was trimmed by 3 bases and V by 6 bases; bases with no gene match: 12. The CDR3 consists of 16 residues. Per the germline V gene, CDR1 is SGHDT and CDR2 is YYEEEE. CDR3 protein: CASTPQTGKYYNEQFF. In DNA, the CDR3 is TGTGCCAGCACCCCACAGACAGGGAAATACTACAATGAGCAGTTCTTC. Full variable domain (remainder filled in from reference TRBV5-6 and TRBJ2-1): DAGVTQSPTHLIKTRGQQVTLRCSPKSGHDTVSWYQQALGQGPQFIFQYYEEEERQRGNFPDRFSGHQFPNYSSELNVNALLLGDSALYLCASTPQTGKYYNEQFFGPGTRLTVL.

V usage is TRBV5-1 and J usage is TRBJ2-3; TRBD2 matches at 15 bases. The CDR3 loop spans 16 amino acids. After removal of 3 bases from V and 3 bases from J, the junction contained 2 bases not matched to a gene. Germline V CDR1 and CDR2: SGHRS, YFSETQ. CDR3 region: CASSSGTSGGTDTQYF. The DNA for the CDR3 is TGCGCCAGCAGCTCCGGGACTAGCGGGGGGACAGATACGCAGTATTTT.

The chain carries TRBV6-6 and TRBJ1-4; D gene ambiguous. CDR3 length: 13 residues. Trimming removed 2 bases at V and 4 bases at J, with 5 bases between. In germline, CDR1 is MNHNY, CDR2 SVGAGI (reference sequence). The CDR3 DNA reads TGTGCCAGCAGTTACGCTCATAATGAAAAACTGTTTTTT. Amino acids: CASSYAHNEKLFF.